These 8 T cell receptor beta chains were sequenced from one sample in a study of blood T cell repertoires in COVID-19. TCRdb's table, derived via immunoSEQ multiplex PCR, lists solely in-frame clones and lacks some. Here the sample spans roughly 68,000 clones, around 90% being singletons. The sequenced sample was peripheral blood. The receptors shown here come from a man aged 45-65 years with acute or convalescent COVID-19.

The CDR3 spells CASRDRGQETQYF. The CDR3, as DNA: TGTGCCAGCAGGGACAGGGGCCAAGAGACCCAGTACTTC. This chain uses TRBV2 with TRBJ2-5, with 9 bases lining up with TRBD1. This CDR3 is built from 13 residues. CDR1 is SNHLY and CDR2 is FYNNEI in the germline V gene. V dropped 6 bases and J dropped 1; count of bases not matched to a gene: 0.

Here the CDR3 reads CASSAGSGANVLTF. The CDR3 DNA reads TGTGCCAGTAGTGCCGGGTCTGGGGCCAACGTCCTGACTTTC. This chain links TRBV19 with TRBJ2-6; D gene unclear. The CDR3 covers 14 residues. Trimming took off 5 bases at V and 1 base at J, with 6 bases between the two ends. Germline CDR1 is LNHDA and CDR2 is SQIVND (reference sequence).

The chain couples TRBV7-3 to TRBJ1-1, with 12 bases that match TRBD1. There are 16 residues in the CDR3. The ends lost 5 bases at V and 4 bases at J; junction bases unmatched: 8. Germline V CDR1 and CDR2: SGHTA, FQGTGA. Here the CDR3 DNA reads TGTGCCAGCAGCAGTCGGGGACAGGGGGCTGTCACTGAAGCTTTCTTT. Its translation: CASSSRGQGAVTEAFF.

The V gene is TRBV7-6, the J gene TRBJ1-3; 7 bases are shared with TRBD1. V shed 3 bases, J shed 1 base, and the junction held 3 bases outside the gene matches. The CDR3 has 15 amino acids. Germline values: CDR1 SGHVS, CDR2 FNYEAQ. The DNA for the CDR3 is TGTGCCAGCAGCTTGGGGACAGTTTCTGGAAACACCATATATTTT. This translates into CASSLGTVSGNTIYF.

This chain joins TRBV25-1 and TRBJ1-1, with TRBD1 matching over 7 bases. Germline V gene data show CDR1 as MGHDK and CDR2 as SYGVNS. The V gene end was trimmed by 5 bases and the J gene end by 4 bases; junction bases not matched to a gene: 7. CDR3 length: 14 amino acids. The CDR3 bases are TGTGCCAGCAGTCAAACAGGGGCGATCACTGAAGCTTTCTTT. It yields the protein CASSQTGAITEAFF.

The rearrangement uses TRBV10-3 and TRBJ1-5, with D possibly being TRBD1 (5 bases). The CDR3 spans 14 residues. CDR1 is ENHRY and CDR2 is SYGVKD in the germline V gene. Deletions cut 3 bases from V and 7 bases from J, with 13 bases between. CDR3 residues: CAISDARVRQPQHF. CDR3 nucleotides: TGTGCCATCAGTGACGCCAGGGTAAGGCAGCCCCAGCATTTT.

The CDR3 loop reads CASSFGRGETQYF. CDR3 nucleotides: TGTGCCAGCAGTTTCGGCAGGGGAGAGACCCAGTACTTC. This chain joins TRBV12-3 or TRBV12-4 and TRBJ2-5; a possible D gene is TRBD1 (6 bases). The V end was cut by 3 bases, the J end by 4 bases, with 9 bases between. This CDR3 contains 13 residues.

The rearrangement joins TRBV11-2 to TRBJ2-2; TRBD2 is a possible D gene (6 bases). Per germline, CDR1 SGHAT and CDR2 FQNNGV. The CDR3 loop spans 14 amino acids. Trimming took 5 bases from V and 5 from J, leaving 12 bases between them. CDR3: CASSRGGGTGELFF. The CDR3 nucleotides are TGTGCCAGCAGCCGGGGCGGAGGGACCGGGGAGCTGTTTTTT. Drawing the rest from reference TRBV11-2 and TRBJ2-2, the complete variable domain is EAGVAQSPRYKIIEKRQSVAFWCNPISGHATLYWYQQILGQGPKLLIQFQNNGVVDDSQLPKDRFSAERLKGVDSTLKIQPAKLEDSAVYLCASSRGGGTGELFFGEGSRLTVL.